This entry lists 27 T cell receptor beta chains sequenced from one sample in a study of monozygotic twins with inflammatory bowel disease. TCRdb re-called the 5' RACE reads, yielding one record per CDR3 amino acid sequence without DNA. The sample's table shows a few hundred thousand distinct CDR3 sequences. The material sequenced was blood. Receptors originate from a human donor with ulcerative colitis or Crohn's disease, or a healthy co-twin of an affected twin (not recorded which).

The V and J genes are TRBV12-3 or TRBV12-4 and TRBJ1-5; TCRdb gives TRBD1 as the D gene, but with no DNA this cannot be confirmed. The CDR3 extends over 16 amino acids. The CDR3 region is CASSSPGGPAGQPQHF.

The chain combines TRBV29-1 with TRBJ2-7; TCRdb names TRBD2, which stays unverified in the absence of DNA. The CDR3 extends over 13 amino acids. Germline V lookup: CDR1 SQVTM, CDR2 ANQGSEA. The CDR3 loop reads CSAASGELYEQYF.

The chain links TRBV30 to TRBJ2-1. Per the germline V gene, CDR1 is GTSNPN and CDR2 is SVGIG (reference sequence). The CDR3 is 13 amino acids. The chain's CDR3 is CAWGTRSYNEQFF.

V and J are TRBV10-3 and TRBJ1-1; checking the TCRdb D call of TRBD1 is not possible without DNA. This CDR3 spans 15 amino acids. The germline CDR1 and CDR2 sequences are ENHRY and SYGVKD. CDR3 sequence: CAISESGQRVTEAFF.

The chain joins TRBV27 to TRBJ2-5; there is no DNA to check the TCRdb D call of TRBD1. The CDR3 sequence is 15 residues long. Germline loops: CDR1 MNHEY, CDR2 SMNVEV (reference sequence). The CDR3 protein is CASSFLQGGQETQYF.

J is TRBJ1-1 and V is TRBV7-3; TCRdb lists TRBD1, though no DNA is available to test this call. Germline loops: CDR1 SGHTA, CDR2 FQGTGA. The CDR3 totals 14 residues. CDR3 protein: CASSRGLRNTEAFF.

The chain recombines TRBV20-1 with TRBJ2-3; TCRdb lists TRBD2, though no DNA is available to test this call. The CDR3 runs to 14 residues. CDR1 and CDR2 from the germline V gene are DFQATT and SNEGSKA (reference sequence). CDR3 loop: CSARDGLPTDTQYF.

The chain has TRBV18 and TRBJ2-3. The CDR3 extends over 13 amino acids. The germline gives CDR1 KGHSH, CDR2 LQKENI. The CDR3 protein is CASSPMETDTQYF.

The chain joins TRBV5-1 to TRBJ1-2; as DNA is missing, the TRBD1 call by TCRdb cannot be tested. Germline-derived CDR1 and CDR2 are SGHRS and YFSETQ. The CDR3 runs 13 residues. The CDR3 protein is CASSVDRVDGYTF.

This chain joins TRBV7-9 and TRBJ1-2. From germline, CDR1 is SEHNR and CDR2 FQNEAQ (reference sequence). The CDR3 consists of 15 residues. CDR3 amino acids: CASSLAIPIHYGYTF.

This chain uses TRBV6-1 with TRBJ2-2. Germline V CDR1 and CDR2: MNHNS, SASEGT. This CDR3 is built from 14 residues. The CDR3 region is CASRRDANTGELFF.

The chain uses TRBV20-1 and TRBJ2-6; TCRdb designates TRBD1, a call that cannot be tested without DNA. CDR1 and CDR2 (germline): DFQATT, SNEGSKA (reference sequence). The CDR3 extends over 17 amino acids. CDR3 sequence reads: CSSRGGTGWFGANVLTF.

The chain recombines TRBV7-9 with TRBJ2-7; lacking DNA, the TRBD2 call made by TCRdb goes unchecked. The CDR3 loop spans 18 amino acids. Germline V lookup: CDR1 SEHNR, CDR2 FQNEAQ (reference sequence). The CDR3 sequence: CASSLKVGSSGVSYEQYF.

This chain joins TRBV20-1 and TRBJ2-3. The CDR3 contains 16 residues. Germline-derived CDR1 and CDR2 are DFQATT and SNEGSKA (reference sequence). The CDR3 region is CSARDLLAGSTDTQYF.

The chain couples TRBV5-1 to TRBJ2-1; TCRdb selects TRBD2, and the lack of DNA leaves this call unchecked. The CDR3 has 17 amino acids. The germline V gene encodes CDR1 SGHRS and CDR2 YFSETQ. CDR3 loop: CASSFGLLRSSYNEQFF. Full variable domain (remainder filled in from reference TRBV5-1 and TRBJ2-1): KAGVTQTPRYLIKTRGQQVTLSCSPISGHRSVSWYQQTPGQGLQFLFEYFSETQRNKGNFPGRFSGRQFSNSRSEMNVSTLELGDSALYLCASSFGLLRSSYNEQFFGPGTRLTVL.

The genes are TRBV28 and TRBJ1-5; TCRdb calls TRBD1, which cannot be checked without DNA. CDR3 length: 13 residues. Looked up from germline, CDR1 is MDHEN and CDR2 is SYDVKM. CDR3 in amino acids: CAALRQGNQPQHF.

The chain employs TRBV29-1 and TRBJ2-4; the D call from TCRdb, TRBD2, cannot be confirmed without DNA. This CDR3 contains 12 residues. The germline V gene encodes CDR1 SQVTM and CDR2 ANQGSEA. The CDR3 reads CSATSGSQFQYF.

This chain uses TRBV6-1 with TRBJ2-3; without DNA, the TCRdb call of TRBD2 cannot be checked. CDR1 is MNHNS, CDR2 SASEGT, per germline. CDR3 size: 17 residues. The CDR3 loop reads CASRRGTSGAYTDTQYF.

The genes are TRBV29-1 and TRBJ2-7; TCRdb indicates TRBD2, and absent DNA this call remains unverified. There are 13 residues in the CDR3. The germline CDR1 and CDR2 sequences are SQVTM and ANQGSEA. The CDR3 is CSVLQPTGYEQYF.

The V and J genes are TRBV20-1 and TRBJ1-1. CDR1 is DFQATT, CDR2 SNEGSKA, per germline (reference sequence). The CDR3 is 11 residues long. The CDR3 sequence: CSASVGPRAFF.

The chain carries TRBV7-3 and TRBJ2-2; lacking DNA, the TRBD1 call made by TCRdb goes unchecked. CDR3 length: 12 amino acids. Germline V CDR1 and CDR2: SGHTA, FQGTGA. This chain's CDR3 is CASGTYTGELFF.

V and J are TRBV6-2 or TRBV6-3 and TRBJ1-4; as DNA is missing, the TRBD1 call by TCRdb cannot be tested. This CDR3 is 16 amino acids long. The germline CDR1 and CDR2 sequences are MNHEY and SVGEGT. CDR3: CASTSIANRDREKLFF.

The chain carries TRBV5-1 and TRBJ2-2; TCRdb gives TRBD1 as the D gene, but with no DNA this cannot be confirmed. There are 15 residues in the CDR3. From germline, CDR1 is SGHRS and CDR2 YFSETQ. The CDR3 here is CASSLGQADTGELFF. The variable domain in full, with the rest retrieved from reference TRBV5-1 and TRBJ2-2, is KAGVTQTPRYLIKTRGQQVTLSCSPISGHRSVSWYQQTPGQGLQFLFEYFSETQRNKGNFPGRFSGRQFSNSRSEMNVSTLELGDSALYLCASSLGQADTGELFFGEGSRLTVL.

The chain uses TRBV20-1 and TRBJ2-3. The CDR3 is 13 amino acids. Germline V CDR1 and CDR2: DFQATT, SNEGSKA (reference sequence). This CDR3 reads CSARDYRTDTQYF.

The chain has TRBV19 and TRBJ1-5. This CDR3 comprises 15 residues. CDR1 LNHDA and CDR2 SQIVND come from the germline V gene (reference sequence). The CDR3 is CASSPAPYSNQPQHF.

V and J are TRBV7-2 and TRBJ1-6; there is no DNA to check the TCRdb D call of TRBD1. The CDR3 contains 15 residues. In germline, CDR1 is SGHTA, CDR2 FQGNSA. The CDR3 here is CASSEIPPGGSPLHF.

This chain links TRBV7-2 with TRBJ2-6. Germline V gene sequence: CDR1 SGHTA, CDR2 FQGNSA. The CDR3 extends over 15 amino acids. The CDR3 is CASSSLNSGANVLTF. Full variable domain (missing parts from reference TRBV7-2 and TRBJ2-6): GAGVSQSPSNKVTEKGKDVELRCDPISGHTALYWYRQSLGQGLEFLIYFQGNSAPDKSGLPSDRFSAERTGGSVSTLTIQRTQQEDSAVYLCASSSLNSGANVLTFGAGSRLTVL.